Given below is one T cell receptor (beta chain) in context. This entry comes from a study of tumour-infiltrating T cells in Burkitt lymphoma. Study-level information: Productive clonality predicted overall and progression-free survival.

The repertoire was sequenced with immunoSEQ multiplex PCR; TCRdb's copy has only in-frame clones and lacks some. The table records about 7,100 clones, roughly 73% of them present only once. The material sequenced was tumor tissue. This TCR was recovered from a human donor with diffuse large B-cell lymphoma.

The chain's CDR3 is CASSYSPPAVIYEQYF. As DNA, the CDR3 is TGTGCCAGCAGTTACTCTCCCCCCGCGGTAATCTACGAGCAGTACTTC. The chain uses TRBV6-5 and TRBJ2-7; D is unresolved. V was clipped by 0 bases and J by 3 bases, with 15 bases between them. CDR1 is MNHEY and CDR2 is SVGAGI in the germline V gene. This CDR3 comprises 16 residues.